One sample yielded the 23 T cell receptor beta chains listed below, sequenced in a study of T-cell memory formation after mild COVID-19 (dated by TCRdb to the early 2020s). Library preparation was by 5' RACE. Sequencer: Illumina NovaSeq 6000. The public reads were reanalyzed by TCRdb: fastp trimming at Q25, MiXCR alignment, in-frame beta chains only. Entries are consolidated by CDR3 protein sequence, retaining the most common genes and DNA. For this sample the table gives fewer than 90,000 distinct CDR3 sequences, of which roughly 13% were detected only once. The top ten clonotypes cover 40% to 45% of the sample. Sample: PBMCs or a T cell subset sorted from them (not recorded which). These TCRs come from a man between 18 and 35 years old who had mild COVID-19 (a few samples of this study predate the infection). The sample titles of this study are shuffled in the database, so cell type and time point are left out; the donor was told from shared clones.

The chain's CDR3 is CASSSWTGETQYF. CDR3 nucleotide sequence: TGTGCCAGCAGCTCCTGGACAGGAGAGACCCAGTACTTC. The V call is TRBV13, the J call TRBJ2-5; 7 bases map to TRBD1. This CDR3 has 13 amino acids. CDR1 is PRHDT, CDR2 FYEKMQ, per germline (reference sequence). J lost 4 bases, V lost 4 bases, and 3 bases had no gene match.

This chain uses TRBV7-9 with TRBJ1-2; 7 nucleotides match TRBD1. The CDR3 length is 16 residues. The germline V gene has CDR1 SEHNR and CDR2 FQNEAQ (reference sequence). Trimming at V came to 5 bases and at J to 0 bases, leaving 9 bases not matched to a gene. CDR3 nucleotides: TGTGCCAGCAGCAGAACTTGGACAGGCCCTAACTATGGCTACACCTTC. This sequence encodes CASSRTWTGPNYGYTF.

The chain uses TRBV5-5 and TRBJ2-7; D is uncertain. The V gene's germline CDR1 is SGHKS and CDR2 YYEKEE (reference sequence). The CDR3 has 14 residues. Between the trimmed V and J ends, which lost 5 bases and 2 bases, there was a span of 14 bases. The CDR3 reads CASSQSRAAYEQYF. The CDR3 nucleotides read TGTGCCAGCAGTCAAAGCCGGGCGGCCTACGAGCAGTACTTC.

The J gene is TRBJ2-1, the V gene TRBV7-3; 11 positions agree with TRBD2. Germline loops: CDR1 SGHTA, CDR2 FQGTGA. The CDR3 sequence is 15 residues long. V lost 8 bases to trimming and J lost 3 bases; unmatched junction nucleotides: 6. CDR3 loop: CASSLAGGDYNEQFF. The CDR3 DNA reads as TGTGCCAGCTCCTTAGCGGGGGGGGACTACAATGAGCAGTTCTTC.

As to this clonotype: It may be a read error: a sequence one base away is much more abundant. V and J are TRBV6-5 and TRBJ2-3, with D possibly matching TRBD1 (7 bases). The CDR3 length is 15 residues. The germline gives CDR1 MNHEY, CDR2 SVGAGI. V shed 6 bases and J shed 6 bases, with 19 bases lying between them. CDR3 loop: CASRRPVPGGDTQYF. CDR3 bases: TGTGCCAGCAGGAGGCCCGTACCAGGGGGGGATACGCAGTATTTT.

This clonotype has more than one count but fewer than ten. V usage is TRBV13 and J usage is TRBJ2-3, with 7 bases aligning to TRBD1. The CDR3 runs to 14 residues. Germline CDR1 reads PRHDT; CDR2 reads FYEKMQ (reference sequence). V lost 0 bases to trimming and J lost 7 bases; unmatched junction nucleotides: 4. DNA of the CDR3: TGTGCCAGCAGCTTAGGCCAGGGGGTGAATACGCAGTATTTT. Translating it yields CASSLGQGVNTQYF.

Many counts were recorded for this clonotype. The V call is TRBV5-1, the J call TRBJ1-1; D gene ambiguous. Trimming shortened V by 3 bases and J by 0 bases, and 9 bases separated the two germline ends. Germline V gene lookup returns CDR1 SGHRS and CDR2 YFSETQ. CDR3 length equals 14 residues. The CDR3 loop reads CASSWRTVNTEAFF. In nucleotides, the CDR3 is TGCGCCAGCAGCTGGAGGACGGTGAACACTGAAGCTTTCTTT.

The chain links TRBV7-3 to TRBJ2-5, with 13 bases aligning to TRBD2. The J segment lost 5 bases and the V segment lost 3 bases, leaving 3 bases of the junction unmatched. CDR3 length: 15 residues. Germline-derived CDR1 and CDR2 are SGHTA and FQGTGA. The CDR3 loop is CASSFRGLAGETQYF. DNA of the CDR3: TGTGCCAGCAGCTTTAGGGGACTAGCGGGGGAGACCCAGTACTTC. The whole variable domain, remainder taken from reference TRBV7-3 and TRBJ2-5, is GAGVSQTPSNKVTEKGKYVELRCDPISGHTALYWYRQSLGQGPEFLIYFQGTGAADDSGLPNDRFFAVRPEGSVSTLKIQRTERGDSAVYLCASSFRGLAGETQYFGPGTRLLVL.

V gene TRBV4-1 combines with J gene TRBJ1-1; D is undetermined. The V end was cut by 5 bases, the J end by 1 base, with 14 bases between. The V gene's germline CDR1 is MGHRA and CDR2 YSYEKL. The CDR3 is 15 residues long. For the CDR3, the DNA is TGCGCCAGCAGCTCCCGAAGGTTTGAGAACACTGAAGCTTTCTTT. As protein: CASSSRRFENTEAFF.

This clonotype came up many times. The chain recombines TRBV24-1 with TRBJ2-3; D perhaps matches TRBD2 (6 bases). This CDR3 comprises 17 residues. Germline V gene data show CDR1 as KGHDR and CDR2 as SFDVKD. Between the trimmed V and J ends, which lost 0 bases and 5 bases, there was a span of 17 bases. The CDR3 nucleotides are TGTGCCACCAGTGATTTGTCGGGCGGGGAACTACGAGATACGCAGTATTTT. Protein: CATSDLSGGELRDTQYF.

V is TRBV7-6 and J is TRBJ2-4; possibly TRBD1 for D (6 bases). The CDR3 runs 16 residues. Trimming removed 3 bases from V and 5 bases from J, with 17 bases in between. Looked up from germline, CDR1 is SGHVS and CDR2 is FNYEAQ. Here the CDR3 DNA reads TGTGCCAGCAGCTTTGGTCAGGGGTTGTTCCAAAACATTCAGTACTTC. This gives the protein CASSFGQGLFQNIQYF.

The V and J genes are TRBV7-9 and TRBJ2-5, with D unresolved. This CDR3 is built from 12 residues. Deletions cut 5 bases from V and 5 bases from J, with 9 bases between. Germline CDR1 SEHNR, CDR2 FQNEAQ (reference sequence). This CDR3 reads CASSPTWETQYF. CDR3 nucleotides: TGTGCCAGCAGCCCAACGTGGGAGACCCAGTACTTC.

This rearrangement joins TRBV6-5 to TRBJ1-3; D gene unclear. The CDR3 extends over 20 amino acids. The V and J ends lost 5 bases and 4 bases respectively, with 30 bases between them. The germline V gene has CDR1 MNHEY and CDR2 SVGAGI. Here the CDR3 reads CASSPLHPLLTSPEGNTIYF. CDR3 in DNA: TGTGCCAGCAGTCCTTTACACCCCCTCCTGACATCCCCGGAGGGAAACACCATATATTTT.

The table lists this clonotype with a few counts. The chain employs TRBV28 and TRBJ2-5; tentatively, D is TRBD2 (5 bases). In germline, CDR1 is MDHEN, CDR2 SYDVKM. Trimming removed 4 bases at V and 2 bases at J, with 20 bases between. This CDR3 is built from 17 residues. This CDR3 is CASSYAPGGQAQETQYF. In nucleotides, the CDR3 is TGTGCCAGCAGTTACGCCCCTGGCGGGCAGGCGCAAGAGACCCAGTACTTC.

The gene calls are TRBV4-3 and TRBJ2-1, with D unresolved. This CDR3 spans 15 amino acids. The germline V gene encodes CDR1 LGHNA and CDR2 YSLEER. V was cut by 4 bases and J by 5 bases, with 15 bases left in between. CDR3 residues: CASSLEWERHNEQFF. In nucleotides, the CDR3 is TGCGCCAGCAGCCTCGAGTGGGAACGCCACAATGAGCAGTTCTTC.

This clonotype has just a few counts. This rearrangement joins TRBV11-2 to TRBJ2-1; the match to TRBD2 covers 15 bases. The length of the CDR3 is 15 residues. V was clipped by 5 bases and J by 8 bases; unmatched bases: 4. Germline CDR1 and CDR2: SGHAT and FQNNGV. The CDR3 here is CASSQWTSGGDEQFF. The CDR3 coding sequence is TGTGCCAGCAGCCAGTGGACTAGCGGGGGGGATGAGCAGTTCTTC. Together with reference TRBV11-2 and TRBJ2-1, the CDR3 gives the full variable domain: EAGVAQSPRYKIIEKRQSVAFWCNPISGHATLYWYQQILGQGPKLLIQFQNNGVVDDSQLPKDRFSAERLKGVDSTLKIQPAKLEDSAVYLCASSQWTSGGDEQFFGPGTRLTVL.

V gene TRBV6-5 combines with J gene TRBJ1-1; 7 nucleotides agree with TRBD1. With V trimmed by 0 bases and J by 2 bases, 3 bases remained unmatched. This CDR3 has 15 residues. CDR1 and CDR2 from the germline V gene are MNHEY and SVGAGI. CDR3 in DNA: TGTGCCAGCAGTTACTCAGGGACAGTTAACACTGAAGCTTTCTTT. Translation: CASSYSGTVNTEAFF.

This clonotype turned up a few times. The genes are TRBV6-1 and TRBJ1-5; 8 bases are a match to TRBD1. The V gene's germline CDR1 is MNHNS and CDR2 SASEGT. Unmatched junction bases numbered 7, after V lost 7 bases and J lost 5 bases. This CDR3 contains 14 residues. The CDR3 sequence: CASNGRGQDQPQHF. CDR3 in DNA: TGTGCCAGCAATGGCAGGGGGCAGGATCAGCCCCAGCATTTT.

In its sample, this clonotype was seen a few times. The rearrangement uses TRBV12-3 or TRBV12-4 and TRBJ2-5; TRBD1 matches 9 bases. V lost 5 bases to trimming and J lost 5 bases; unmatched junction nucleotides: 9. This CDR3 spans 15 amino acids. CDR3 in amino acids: CASSPQTGGGETQYF. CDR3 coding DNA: TGTGCCAGCAGTCCCCAGACAGGGGGAGGTGAGACCCAGTACTTC.

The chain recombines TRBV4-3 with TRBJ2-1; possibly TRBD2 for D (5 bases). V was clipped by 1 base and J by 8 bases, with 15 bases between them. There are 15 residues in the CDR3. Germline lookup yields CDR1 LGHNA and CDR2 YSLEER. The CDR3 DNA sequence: TGCGCCAGCAGCCAAGGAAGGGCTAGCAGCGATGAGCAGTTCTTC. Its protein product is CASSQGRASSDEQFF.

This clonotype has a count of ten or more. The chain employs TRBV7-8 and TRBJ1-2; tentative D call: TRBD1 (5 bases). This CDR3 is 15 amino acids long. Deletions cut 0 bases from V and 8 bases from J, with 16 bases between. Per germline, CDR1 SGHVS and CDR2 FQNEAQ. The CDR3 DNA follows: TGTGCCAGCAGCTTAGCCGCGGGGCCGGCGGGGGGCTACACCTTC. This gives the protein CASSLAAGPAGGYTF.

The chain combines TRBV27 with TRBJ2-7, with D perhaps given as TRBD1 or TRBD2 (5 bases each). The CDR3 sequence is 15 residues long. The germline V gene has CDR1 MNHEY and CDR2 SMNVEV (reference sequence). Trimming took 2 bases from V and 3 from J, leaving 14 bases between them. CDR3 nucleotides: TGTGCCAGCAGTTTACTGGGGACGGGGTACTACGAGCAGTACTTC. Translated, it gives CASSLLGTGYYEQYF.

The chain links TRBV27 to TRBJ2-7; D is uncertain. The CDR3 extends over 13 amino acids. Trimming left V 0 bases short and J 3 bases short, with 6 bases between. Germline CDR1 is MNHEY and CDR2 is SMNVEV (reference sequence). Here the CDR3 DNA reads TGTGCCAGCAGTTTATCCCAGTACTACGAGCAGTACTTC. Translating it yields CASSLSQYYEQYF.